The entry below gives a single TCR beta chain sequence along with its context. This entry is derived from a study of T cell responses to AZD1222 COVID-19 vaccine. V shed 6 bases and J 4 bases; nucleotides not matched to a gene: 17. The germline V gene encodes CDR1 MNHEY and CDR2 SMNVEV (reference sequence). The CDR3 sequence is 17 residues long. Here immunoSEQ multiplex PCR was the method, and the copy in TCRdb shows in-frame clones only, minus some. The profile shows 140,000 or so clones, more than 90% of them singletons. This sequence was found in an adult in good health. This chain uses TRBV27 with TRBJ1-1; the match to TRBD1 covers 7 bases. The input for sequencing was peripheral blood, taken on day 0 of AZD1222 vaccination. CDR3 protein: CASSQGPDRVKGTEAFF. CDR3 DNA: TGTGCCAGCAGCCAGGGGCCCGACAGGGTCAAAGGCACTGAAGCTTTCTTT.